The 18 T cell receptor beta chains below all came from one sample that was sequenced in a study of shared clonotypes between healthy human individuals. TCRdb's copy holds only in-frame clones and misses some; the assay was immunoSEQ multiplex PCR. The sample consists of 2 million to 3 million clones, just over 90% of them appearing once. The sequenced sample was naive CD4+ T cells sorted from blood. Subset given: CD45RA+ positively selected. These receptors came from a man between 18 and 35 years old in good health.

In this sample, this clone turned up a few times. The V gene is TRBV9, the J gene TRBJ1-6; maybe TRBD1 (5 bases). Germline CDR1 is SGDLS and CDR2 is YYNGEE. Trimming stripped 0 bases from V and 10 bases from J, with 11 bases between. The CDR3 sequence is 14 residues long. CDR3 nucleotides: TGTGCCAGCAGCGTAGGCAGGGTCGGATCACCCCTCCACTTT. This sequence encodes CASSVGRVGSPLHF.

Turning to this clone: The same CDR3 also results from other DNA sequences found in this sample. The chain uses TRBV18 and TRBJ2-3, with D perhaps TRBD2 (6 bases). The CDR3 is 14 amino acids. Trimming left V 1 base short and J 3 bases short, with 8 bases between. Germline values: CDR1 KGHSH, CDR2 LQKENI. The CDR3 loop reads CASSPLAGTDTQYF. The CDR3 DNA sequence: TGTGCCAGCTCACCACTGGCGGGAACAGATACGCAGTATTTT.

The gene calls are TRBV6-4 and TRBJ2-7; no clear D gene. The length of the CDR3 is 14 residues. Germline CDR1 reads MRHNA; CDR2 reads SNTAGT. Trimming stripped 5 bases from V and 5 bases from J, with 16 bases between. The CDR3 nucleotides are TGTGCCAGCAGTTTCGGGTTCTGGACCCACGAGCAGTACTTC. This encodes CASSFGFWTHEQYF.

Written as DNA, the CDR3 is TGTGCCAGCACGACGGGGATGAACACTGAAGCTTTCTTT. Its protein product is CASTTGMNTEAFF. V is TRBV2 and J is TRBJ1-1; D remains unclear. Looked up from germline, CDR1 is SNHLY and CDR2 is FYNNEI. CDR3 length: 13 amino acids. Trimming shortened V by 7 bases and J by 0 bases, and 9 bases separated the two germline ends.

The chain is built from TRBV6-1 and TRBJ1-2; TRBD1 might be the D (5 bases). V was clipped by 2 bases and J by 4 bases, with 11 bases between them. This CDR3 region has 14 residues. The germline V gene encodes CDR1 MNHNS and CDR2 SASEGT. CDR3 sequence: CASSEPGPAYGYTF. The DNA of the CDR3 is TGTGCCAGCAGTGAACCGGGACCCGCCTATGGCTACACCTTC.

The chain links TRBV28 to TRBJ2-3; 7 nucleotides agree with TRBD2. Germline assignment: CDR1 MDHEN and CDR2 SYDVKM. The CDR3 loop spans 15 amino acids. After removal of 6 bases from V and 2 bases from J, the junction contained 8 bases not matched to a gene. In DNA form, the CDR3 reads TGTGCCAGCAGGGACTCAGCGGGACTCACAGATACGCAGTATTTT. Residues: CASRDSAGLTDTQYF.

The CDR3 region is CASSFTGAGQPQHF. CDR3 bases: TGTGCCAGCAGTTTTACAGGGGCTGGGCAGCCCCAGCATTTT. This chain connects TRBV27 to TRBJ1-5, with TRBD1 matching over 7 bases. The CDR3 length is 14 residues. Trimming took 3 bases from V and 7 from J; bases not matched to a gene: 6. Germline CDR1 reads MNHEY; CDR2 reads SMNVEV (reference sequence).

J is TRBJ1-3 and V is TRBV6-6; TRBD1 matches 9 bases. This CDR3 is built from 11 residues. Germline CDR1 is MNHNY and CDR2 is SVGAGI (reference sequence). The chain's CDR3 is CCTGTGNTIYF. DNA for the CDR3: TGTTGTACCGGGACAGGGAACACCATATATTTT.

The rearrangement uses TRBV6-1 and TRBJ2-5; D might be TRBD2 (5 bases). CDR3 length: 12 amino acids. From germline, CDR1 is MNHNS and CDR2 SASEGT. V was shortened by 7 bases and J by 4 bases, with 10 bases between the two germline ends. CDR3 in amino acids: CASTNTRETQYF. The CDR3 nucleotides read TGTGCCAGCACCAACACTAGAGAGACCCAGTACTTC.

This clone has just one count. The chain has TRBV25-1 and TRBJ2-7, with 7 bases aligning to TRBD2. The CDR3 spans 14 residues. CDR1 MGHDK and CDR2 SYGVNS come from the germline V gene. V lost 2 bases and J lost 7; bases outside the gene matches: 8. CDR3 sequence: CASSEEAGVREQYF. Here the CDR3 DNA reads TGTGCCAGCAGTGAAGAGGCGGGAGTAAGGGAGCAGTACTTC.

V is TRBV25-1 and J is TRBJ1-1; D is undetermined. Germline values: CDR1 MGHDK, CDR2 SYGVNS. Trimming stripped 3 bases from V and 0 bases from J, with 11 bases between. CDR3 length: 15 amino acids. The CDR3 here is CASSELGGMNTEAFF. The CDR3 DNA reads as TGTGCCAGCAGTGAGTTGGGAGGAATGAACACTGAAGCTTTCTTT.

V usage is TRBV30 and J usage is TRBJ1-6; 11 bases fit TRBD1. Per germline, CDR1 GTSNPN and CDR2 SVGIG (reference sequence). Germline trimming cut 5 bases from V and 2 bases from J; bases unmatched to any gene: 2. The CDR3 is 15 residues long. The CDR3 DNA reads TGTGCCTGGGGACAGGGGGCGGCCTATAATTCACCCCTCCACTTT. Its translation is CAWGQGAAYNSPLHF.

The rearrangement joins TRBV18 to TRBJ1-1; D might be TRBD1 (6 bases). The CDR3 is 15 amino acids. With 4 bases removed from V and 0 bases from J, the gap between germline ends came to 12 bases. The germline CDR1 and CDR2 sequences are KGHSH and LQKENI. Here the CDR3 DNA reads TGTGCCAGCTCACTGCAGGGGCTCCTGAACACTGAAGCTTTCTTT. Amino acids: CASSLQGLLNTEAFF.

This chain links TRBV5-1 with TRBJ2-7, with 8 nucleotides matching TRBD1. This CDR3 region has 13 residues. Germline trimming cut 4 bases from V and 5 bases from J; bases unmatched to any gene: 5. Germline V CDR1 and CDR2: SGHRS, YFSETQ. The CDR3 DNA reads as TGCGCCAGCAGCCCTTGGACAGGGAACGAGCAGTACTTC. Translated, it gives CASSPWTGNEQYF.

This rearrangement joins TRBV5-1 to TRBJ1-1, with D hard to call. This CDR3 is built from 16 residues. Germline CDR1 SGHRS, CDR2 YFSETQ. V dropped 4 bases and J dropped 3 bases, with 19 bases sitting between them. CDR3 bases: TGCGCCAGCAGCGCCAGTTCGGGCCGCTGGGACACTGAAGCTTTCTTT. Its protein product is CASSASSGRWDTEAFF. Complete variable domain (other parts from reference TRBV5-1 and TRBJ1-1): KAGVTQTPRYLIKTRGQQVTLSCSPISGHRSVSWYQQTPGQGLQFLFEYFSETQRNKGNFPGRFSGRQFSNSRSEMNVSTLELGDSALYLCASSASSGRWDTEAFFGQGTRLTVV.

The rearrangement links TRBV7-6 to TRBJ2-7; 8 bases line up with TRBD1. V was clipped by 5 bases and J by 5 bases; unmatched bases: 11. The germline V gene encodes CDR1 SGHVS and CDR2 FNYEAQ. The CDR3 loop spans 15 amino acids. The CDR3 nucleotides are TGTGCCAGCAGCCCCTTCGGACAGGGATGGGACGAGCAGTACTTC. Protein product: CASSPFGQGWDEQYF.

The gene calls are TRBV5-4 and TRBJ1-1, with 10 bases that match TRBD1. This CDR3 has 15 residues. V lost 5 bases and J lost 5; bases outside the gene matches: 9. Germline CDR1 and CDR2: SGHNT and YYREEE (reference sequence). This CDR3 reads CASRSPTGGETEAFF. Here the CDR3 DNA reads TGTGCCAGCAGATCCCCGACAGGGGGCGAGACTGAAGCTTTCTTT.

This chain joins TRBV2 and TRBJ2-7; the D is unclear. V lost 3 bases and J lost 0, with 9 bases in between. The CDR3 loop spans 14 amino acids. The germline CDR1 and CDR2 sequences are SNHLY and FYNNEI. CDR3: CASSETLLSYEQYF. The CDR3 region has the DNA TGTGCCAGCAGTGAGACTCTACTCTCCTACGAGCAGTACTTC. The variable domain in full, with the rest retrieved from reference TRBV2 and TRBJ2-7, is EPEVTQTPSHQVTQMGQEVILRCVPISNHLYFYWYRQILGQKVEFLVSFYNNEISEKSEIFDDQFSVERPDGSNFTLKIRSTKLEDSAMYFCASSETLLSYEQYFGPGTRLTVT.